This T cell receptor (beta chain) was captured in a study of blood T cell repertoires in COVID-19. The overall study: Acute and convalescent COVID-19 samples came from the United States, Italy and Spain.

Libraries were prepared by immunoSEQ multiplex PCR; TCRdb keeps only in-frame clonotypes and omits some of them. The data contain under 200,000 clones, around four fifths of them seen just once; the ten biggest clones take up about an eighth. This clone was detected a few times. Specimen: peripheral blood. This clonotype was sampled from a man aged 25-45 years with active or convalescent COVID-19.

CDR3 sequence reads: CASSVGATGSGPSLDEQYF. In nucleotides, the CDR3 is TGTGCCAGCAGCGTAGGGGCTACAGGTTCGGGTCCCTCGCTCGACGAGCAGTACTTC. The chain links TRBV9 to TRBJ2-7, with D perhaps TRBD1 (5 bases). The V gene lost 0 bases and the J gene lost 5 bases, with 27 bases spanning the gap. The germline gives CDR1 SGDLS, CDR2 YYNGEE. This CDR3 is built from 19 residues.